One sample yielded the 7 T cell receptor beta chains listed below, sequenced in a study of T cell responses to AZD1222 COVID-19 vaccine. Measured with immunoSEQ multiplex PCR; TCRdb has only the in-frame clones, and not every one. This table has over 85,000 clones, around 89% appearing once. Here the sequenced sample was peripheral blood, taken on day 0 of AZD1222 vaccination. The source is an adult in good health.

V gene TRBV14 combines with J gene TRBJ1-2; tentatively, D is TRBD1 (5 bases). Germline V gene data show CDR1 as SGHDN and CDR2 as FVKESK. CDR3 length equals 14 residues. Trimming shortened V by 3 bases and J by 4 bases, and 12 bases separated the two germline ends. The CDR3 loop is CASSQQGFSYGYTF. The CDR3 DNA is TGTGCCAGCAGCCAGCAGGGATTCTCCTATGGCTACACCTTC. Complete variable domain (other parts from reference TRBV14 and TRBJ1-2): EAGVTQFPSHSVIEKGQTVTLRCDPISGHDNLYWYRRVMGKEIKFLLHFVKESKQDESGMPNNRFLAERTGGTYSTLKVQPAELEDSGVYFCASSQQGFSYGYTFGSGTRLTVV.

J is TRBJ2-1 and V is TRBV4-1; D gene unclear. This CDR3 has 13 amino acids. V was clipped by 4 bases and J by 15 bases, with 19 bases between them. Germline V gene sequence: CDR1 MGHRA, CDR2 YSYEKL. The CDR3 DNA sequence: TGCGCCAGCAGCCCCCTGGATCCGGCCCACTTGTTCTTC. This sequence encodes CASSPLDPAHLFF.

CDR3 sequence (DNA): TGTGCCAGCAGTTACGAGGGGGGCTTGACTGAAGCTTTCTTT. Translating gives CASSYEGGLTEAFF. The chain couples TRBV6-2 or TRBV6-3 to TRBJ1-1; D possibly corresponds to TRBD1 (6 bases). This CDR3 region has 14 residues. The V end was cut by 2 bases, the J end by 5 bases, with 12 bases between. CDR1 and CDR2 (germline): MNHEY, SVGEGT.

The count of this clone is one. The chain links TRBV5-1 to TRBJ2-7, with D perhaps TRBD1 or TRBD2 (5 bases each). Germline CDR1 is SGHRS and CDR2 is YFSETQ. This CDR3 region has 16 residues. The germline V and J ends were trimmed by 0 bases and 5 bases, with 18 bases remaining between them. CDR3 nucleotide sequence: TGCGCCAGCAGCTTGGGAGGGTCAGGGACGTACCACGAGCAGTACTTC. Its translation is CASSLGGSGTYHEQYF.

This sequence joins TRBV7-3 and TRBJ1-5; D unresolved. Germline CDR1 reads SGHTA; CDR2 reads FQGTGA. V lost 8 bases and J 4 bases, leaving 12 bases between the germline ends. The CDR3 consists of 13 residues. The CDR3: CASAQDRNQPQHF. The CDR3 DNA reads TGTGCCAGCGCCCAGGACCGAAATCAGCCCCAGCATTTT.

This clone was detected a few times. This chain connects TRBV6-5 to TRBJ1-3, with a weak D call TRBD1 (6 bases). Germline values: CDR1 MNHEY, CDR2 SVGAGI. The V and J ends lost 6 bases and 8 bases respectively, with 14 bases between them. The CDR3 contains 13 residues. The CDR3, as DNA: TGTGCCAGCAGCCACAGGAAGGGGGACACCATATATTTT. Residues: CASSHRKGDTIYF.

This clone was seen just once. Here the CDR3 DNA reads TGTGCCAACTCACGGGAGTCGGCTAATGAGCAGTTCTTC. This codes for CANSRESANEQFF. The V call is TRBV2, the J call TRBJ2-1; maybe TRBD2 (6 bases). The CDR3 has 13 amino acids. Trimming left V 10 bases short and J 7 bases short, with 17 bases between. Germline CDR1 reads SNHLY; CDR2 reads FYNNEI.